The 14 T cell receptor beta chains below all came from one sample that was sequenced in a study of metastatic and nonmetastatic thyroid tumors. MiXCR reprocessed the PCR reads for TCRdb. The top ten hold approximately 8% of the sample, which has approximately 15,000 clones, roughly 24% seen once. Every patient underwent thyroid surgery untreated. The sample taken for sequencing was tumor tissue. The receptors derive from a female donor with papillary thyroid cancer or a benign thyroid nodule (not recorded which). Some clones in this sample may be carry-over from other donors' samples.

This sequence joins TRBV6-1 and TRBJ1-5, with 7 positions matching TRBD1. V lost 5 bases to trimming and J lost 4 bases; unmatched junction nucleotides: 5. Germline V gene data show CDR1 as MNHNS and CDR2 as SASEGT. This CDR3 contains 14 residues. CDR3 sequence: CASSKGQTNQPQHF. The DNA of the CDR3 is TGTGCCAGCAGTAAGGGACAGACAAATCAGCCCCAGCATTTT.

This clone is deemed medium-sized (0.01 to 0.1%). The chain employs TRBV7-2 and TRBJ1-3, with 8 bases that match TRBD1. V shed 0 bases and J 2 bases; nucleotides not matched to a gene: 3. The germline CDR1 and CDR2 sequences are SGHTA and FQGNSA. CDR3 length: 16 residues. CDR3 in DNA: TGTGCCAGCAGCTTAGCCGCGACAGGGGCTGGAAACACCATATATTTT. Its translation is CASSLAATGAGNTIYF. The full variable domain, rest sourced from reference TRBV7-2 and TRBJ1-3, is GAGVSQSPSNKVTEKGKDVELRCDPISGHTALYWYRQSLGQGLEFLIYFQGNSAPDKSGLPSDRFSAERTGGSVSTLTIQRTQQEDSAVYLCASSLAATGAGNTIYFGEGSWLTVV.

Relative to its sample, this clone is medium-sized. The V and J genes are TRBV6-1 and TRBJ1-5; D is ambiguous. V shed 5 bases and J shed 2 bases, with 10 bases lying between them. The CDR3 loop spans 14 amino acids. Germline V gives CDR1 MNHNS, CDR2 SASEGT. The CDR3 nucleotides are TGTGCCAGCAGTTCGGGATTTGGCAATCAGCCCCAGCATTTT. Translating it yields CASSSGFGNQPQHF.

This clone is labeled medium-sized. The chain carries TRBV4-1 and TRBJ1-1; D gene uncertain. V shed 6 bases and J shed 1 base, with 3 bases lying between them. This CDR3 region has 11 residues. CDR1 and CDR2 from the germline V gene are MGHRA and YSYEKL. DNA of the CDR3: TGCGCCAGCAGGGGGAACACTGAAGCTTTCTTT. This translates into CASRGNTEAFF.

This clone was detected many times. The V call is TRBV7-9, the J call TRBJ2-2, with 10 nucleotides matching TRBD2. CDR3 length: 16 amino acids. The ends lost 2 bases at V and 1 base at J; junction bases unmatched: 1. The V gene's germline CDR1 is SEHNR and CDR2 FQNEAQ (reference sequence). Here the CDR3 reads CASSLLAGVNTGELFF. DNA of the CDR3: TGTGCCAGCAGCTTACTAGCGGGAGTGAACACCGGGGAGCTGTTTTTT.

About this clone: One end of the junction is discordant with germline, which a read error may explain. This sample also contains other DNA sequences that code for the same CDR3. Written as DNA, the CDR3 is TGTGCCAGCAGATCCACCGGGACAGGGGGTCGGAATGGCTACACATTC. Translation: CASRSTGTGGRNGYTF. V and J are TRBV12-3 or TRBV12-4 and TRBJ1-2, with 11 bases fitting TRBD1. The CDR3 has 16 amino acids.

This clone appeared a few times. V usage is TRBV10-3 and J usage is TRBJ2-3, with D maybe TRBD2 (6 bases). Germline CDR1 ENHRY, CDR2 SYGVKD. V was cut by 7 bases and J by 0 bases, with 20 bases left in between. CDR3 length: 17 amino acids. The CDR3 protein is CAIIKVGGGPSTDTQYF. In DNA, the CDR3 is TGTGCCATCATCAAGGTGGGAGGCGGGCCTAGCACAGATACGCAGTATTTT.

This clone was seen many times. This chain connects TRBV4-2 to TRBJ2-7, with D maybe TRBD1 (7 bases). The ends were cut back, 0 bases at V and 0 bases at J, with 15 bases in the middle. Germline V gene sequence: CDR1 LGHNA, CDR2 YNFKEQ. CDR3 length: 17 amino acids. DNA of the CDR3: TGTGCCAGCAGCCAAGATCACCGCGGGACAGTCTCCTACGAGCAGTACTTC. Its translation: CASSQDHRGTVSYEQYF.

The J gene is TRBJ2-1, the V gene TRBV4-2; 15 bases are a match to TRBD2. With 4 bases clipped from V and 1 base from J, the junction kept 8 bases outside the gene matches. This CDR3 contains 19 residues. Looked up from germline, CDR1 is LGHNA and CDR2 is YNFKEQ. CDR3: CASSRTGLAGGSSYNEQFF. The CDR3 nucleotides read TGTGCCAGCAGCCGAACGGGACTAGCGGGAGGTTCGTCCTACAATGAGCAGTTCTTC.

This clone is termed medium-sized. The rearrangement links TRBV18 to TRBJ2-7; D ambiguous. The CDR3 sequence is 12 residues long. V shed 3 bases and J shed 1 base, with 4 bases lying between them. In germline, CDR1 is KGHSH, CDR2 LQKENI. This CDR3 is CASSPRSYEQYF. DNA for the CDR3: TGTGCCAGCTCACCGAGATCCTACGAGCAGTACTTC.

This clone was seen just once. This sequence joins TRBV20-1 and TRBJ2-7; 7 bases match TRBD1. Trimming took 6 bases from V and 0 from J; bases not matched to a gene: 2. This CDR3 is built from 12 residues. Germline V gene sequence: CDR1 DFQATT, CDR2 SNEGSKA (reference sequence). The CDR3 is CSATGSSYEQYF. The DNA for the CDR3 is TGCAGTGCGACAGGGTCCTCCTACGAGCAGTACTTC.

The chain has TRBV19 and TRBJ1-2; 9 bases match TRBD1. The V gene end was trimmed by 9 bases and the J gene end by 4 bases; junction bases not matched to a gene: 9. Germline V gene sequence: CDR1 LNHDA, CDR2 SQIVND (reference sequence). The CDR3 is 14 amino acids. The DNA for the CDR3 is TGTGCCAGCACTACGGCGACAGGGGGCTATGGCTACACCTTC. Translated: CASTTATGGYGYTF.

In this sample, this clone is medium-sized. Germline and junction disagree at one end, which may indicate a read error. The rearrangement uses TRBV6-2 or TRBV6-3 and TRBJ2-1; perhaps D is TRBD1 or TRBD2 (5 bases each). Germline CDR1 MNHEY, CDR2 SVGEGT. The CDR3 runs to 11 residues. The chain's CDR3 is CASSYSGVPVF. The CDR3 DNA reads TGTGCCAGCAGTTACTCGGGGGTACCGGTCTTC.

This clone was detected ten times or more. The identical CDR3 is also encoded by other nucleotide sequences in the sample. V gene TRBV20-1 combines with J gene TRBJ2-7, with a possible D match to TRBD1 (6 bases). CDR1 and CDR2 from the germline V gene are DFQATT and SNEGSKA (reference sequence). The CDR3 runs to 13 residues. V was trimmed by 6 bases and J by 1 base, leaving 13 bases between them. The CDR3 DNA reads TGCAGTGCCCTACAGGGTATTTCCTACGAGCAGTACTTC. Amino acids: CSALQGISYEQYF.